This T cell receptor (beta chain) stems from a study of T cells after posttransplantation cyclophosphamide. This related bone marrow graft donor gave peripheral blood on the day of marrow donation. Study-level findings and limits: Skin or GI-infiltrating T cells shared few TRB sequences with blood. Donor-recipient repertoire similarity was low at 1-2 months, rising over year one. Recipient CMV seropositivity and CMV reactivation strongly tracked TRB clonality.

This CDR3 is built from 15 residues. V trimming: 6 bases; J trimming: 1 base; junction bases outside the gene matches: 4. CDR1 is MGHDK and CDR2 is SYGVNS in the germline V gene. Using immunoSEQ multiplex PCR, the repertoire was profiled, and TCRdb retains in-frame clones only, with some absent. In total the sample includes under 25,000 clones, none of them seen once. In regard to this clone: Antigen specificity is unknown.

The chain uses TRBV25-1 and TRBJ2-5; TRBD1 matches 11 bases. Sequencing input: PBMCs. The receptor comes from an older woman in good health, CMV-negative, and a related stem cell transplant donor. The CDR3 here is CASRPGQGAQETQYF. CDR3 nucleotides: TGTGCCAGCAGGCCAGGACAGGGGGCCCAAGAGACCCAGTACTTC.